This T cell receptor (beta chain) was profiled in a study of T cells in Graves' hyperthyroidism and ophthalmopathy. Authors of the study amplified TCR beta CDR3 regions from RNA transcripts. Primed by the HTBI set, a first-round RT-PCR was run on the TCR CDR3. TCRdb ran MiXCR on the multiplex PCR reads and lists one entry per CDR3 protein. This table has approximately 420,000 distinct CDR3 sequences, roughly an eighth appearing once. The study defined stable Graves' hyperthyroidism as no ophthalmopathy progression within 18 months. This clonotype was seen ten or more times. Germline V CDR1 and CDR2: SGHAT, FQNNGV. The CDR3 length is 15 residues. The V segment lost 5 bases and the J segment 7 bases; nucleotides outside the gene matches: 14.

The chain uses TRBV11-2 and TRBJ2-7, with 7 nucleotides matching TRBD2. The source material was blood. This receptor was identified in a woman younger than 35 with Graves' hyperthyroidism. CDR3 amino acids: CASSPLGRELYEQYF. Written as DNA, the CDR3 is TGTGCCAGCAGCCCCCTAGGGCGGGAGCTTTATGAGCAGTACTTC. Complete variable domain (other parts from reference TRBV11-2 and TRBJ2-7): EAGVAQSPRYKIIEKRQSVAFWCNPISGHATLYWYQQILGQGPKLLIQFQNNGVVDDSQLPKDRFSAERLKGVDSTLKIQPAKLEDSAVYLCASSPLGRELYEQYFGPGTRLTVT.